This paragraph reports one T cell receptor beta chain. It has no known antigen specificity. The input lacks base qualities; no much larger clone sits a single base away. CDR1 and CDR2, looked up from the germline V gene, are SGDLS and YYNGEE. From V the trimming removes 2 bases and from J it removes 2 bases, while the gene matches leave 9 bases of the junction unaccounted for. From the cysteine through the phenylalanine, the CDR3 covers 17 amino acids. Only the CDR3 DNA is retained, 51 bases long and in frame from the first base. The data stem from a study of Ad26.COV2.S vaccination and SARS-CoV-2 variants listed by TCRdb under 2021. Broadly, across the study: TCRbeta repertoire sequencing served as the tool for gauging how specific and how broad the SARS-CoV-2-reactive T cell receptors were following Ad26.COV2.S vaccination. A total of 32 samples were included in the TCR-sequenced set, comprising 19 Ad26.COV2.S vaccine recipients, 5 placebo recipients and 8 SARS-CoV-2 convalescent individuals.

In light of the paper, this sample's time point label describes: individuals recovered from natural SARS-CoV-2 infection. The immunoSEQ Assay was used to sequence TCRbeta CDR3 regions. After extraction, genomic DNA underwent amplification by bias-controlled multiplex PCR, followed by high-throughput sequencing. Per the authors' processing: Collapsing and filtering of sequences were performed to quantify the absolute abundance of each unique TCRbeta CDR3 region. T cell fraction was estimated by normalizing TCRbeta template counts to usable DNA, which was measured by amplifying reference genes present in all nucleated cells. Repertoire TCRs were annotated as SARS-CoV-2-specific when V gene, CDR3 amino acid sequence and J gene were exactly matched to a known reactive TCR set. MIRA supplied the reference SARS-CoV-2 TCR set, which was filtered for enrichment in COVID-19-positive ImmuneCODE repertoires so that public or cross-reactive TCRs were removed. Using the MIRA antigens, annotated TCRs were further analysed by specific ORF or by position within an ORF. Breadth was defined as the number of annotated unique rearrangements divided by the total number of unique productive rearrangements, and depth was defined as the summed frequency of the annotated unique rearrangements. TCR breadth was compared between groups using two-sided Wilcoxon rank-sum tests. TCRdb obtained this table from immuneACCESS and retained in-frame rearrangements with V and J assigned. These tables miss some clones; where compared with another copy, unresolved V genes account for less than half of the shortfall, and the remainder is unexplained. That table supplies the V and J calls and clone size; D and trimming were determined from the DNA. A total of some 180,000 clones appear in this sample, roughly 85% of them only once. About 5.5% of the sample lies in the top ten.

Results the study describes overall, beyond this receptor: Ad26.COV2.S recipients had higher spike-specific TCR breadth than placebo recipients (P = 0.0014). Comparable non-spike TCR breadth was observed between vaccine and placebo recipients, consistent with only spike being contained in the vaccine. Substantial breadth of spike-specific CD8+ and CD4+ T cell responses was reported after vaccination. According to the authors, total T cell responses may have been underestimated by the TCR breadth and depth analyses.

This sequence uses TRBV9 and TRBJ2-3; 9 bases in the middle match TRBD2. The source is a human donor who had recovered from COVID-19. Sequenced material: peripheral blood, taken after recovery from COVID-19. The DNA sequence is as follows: TGTGCCAGCAGCGTCATGGGAGCGGGGGGTCTCACAGATACGCAGTATTTT. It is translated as CASSVMGAGGLTDTQYF.